One and the same sample provided the 4 T cell receptor beta chains below, sequenced in a study of PD-L1 blockade in urothelial cancer (dated 2017 in TCRdb). The library was obtained by the immunoSEQ multiplex PCR assay. The clones in this table, taken by TCRdb from immuneACCESS, are in-frame only. Not every clone is retained; where verified, under half of the shortfall comes from an unresolved V gene, and the cause of the rest is unknown. In all, the sample holds roughly 44,000 clones, and approximately 78% of those were seen once. About 3.2% of the sample belongs to the ten largest clones. The source was PBMCs, collected around atezolizumab (anti-PD-L1) treatment. All receptors derive from a man in his 70s with urothelial cancer.

The chain is built from TRBV29-1 and TRBJ2-1, with TRBD2 matching over 7 bases. CDR3 length: 12 residues. The V gene end was trimmed by 6 bases and the J gene end by 6 bases; junction bases not matched to a gene: 5. Per germline, CDR1 SQVTM and CDR2 ANQGSEA. The CDR3 reads CSVKTSRNEQFF. DNA for the CDR3: TGCAGCGTCAAGACTAGCCGCAATGAGCAGTTCTTC.

In this sample, this clone turned up a few times. The CDR3, as DNA: TGTGCCAGCAGCTTAGTACAGGGGTTGGCCGGGGAGCTGTTTTTT. This sequence encodes CASSLVQGLAGELFF. The genes are TRBV7-6 and TRBJ2-2, with 7 bases aligning to TRBD1. CDR3 length: 15 amino acids. The V segment lost 1 base and the J segment 6 bases; nucleotides outside the gene matches: 5. The germline gives CDR1 SGHVS, CDR2 FNYEAQ.

The chain has TRBV5-4 and TRBJ1-1; 8 positions match TRBD1. Germline V gives CDR1 SGHNT, CDR2 YYREEE (reference sequence). The CDR3 length is 15 residues. With V trimmed by 4 bases and J by 1 base, 6 bases remained unmatched. This CDR3 is CASSPVTGENTEAFF. The DNA for the CDR3 is TGTGCCAGCAGCCCCGTGACAGGGGAGAACACTGAAGCTTTCTTT.

The V gene is TRBV6-6, the J gene TRBJ2-5; a possible D gene is TRBD1 (6 bases). Germline assignment: CDR1 MNHNY and CDR2 SVGAGI (reference sequence). The CDR3 runs to 13 residues. Trimming shortened V by 6 bases and J by 5 bases, and 13 bases separated the two germline ends. The CDR3 DNA reads as TGTGCCAGCAGCGGCAGGGGTGGGGAGACCCAGTACTTC. Translated, it gives CASSGRGGETQYF.